A single sample gave rise to the 15 T cell receptor beta chains below, sequenced in a study of blood T cell repertoires in COVID-19. Clones were sequenced by immunoSEQ multiplex PCR, and TCRdb holds only the in-frame ones, with some missing. The data show 250,000 to 350,000 clones, approximately 84% seen once. The sample consisted of PBMCs or T cells enriched from blood (not recorded which). Receptor source: a woman aged 18 to 35 who had recovered from COVID-19.

The chain has TRBV28 and TRBJ2-2; TRBD2 aligns across 9 bases. The CDR3 has 15 residues. Per germline, CDR1 MDHEN and CDR2 SYDVKM. V lost 5 bases, J lost 6 bases, and 7 bases stayed unmatched. CDR3 nucleotide sequence: TGTGCCAGCAGTCTGAGCGGGAGGACGGCCGGGGAGCTGTTTTTT. Translation gives CASSLSGRTAGELFF.

In this sample, this clone turned up a few times. This sample includes further DNA sequences coding for the same CDR3. This chain joins TRBV18 and TRBJ1-5, with D perhaps TRBD1 (6 bases). This CDR3 has 15 amino acids. The V and J ends lost 0 bases and 4 bases respectively, with 10 bases between them. CDR1 is KGHSH, CDR2 LQKENI, per germline. This chain's CDR3 is CASSPPGQGNQPQHF. The CDR3, as DNA: TGTGCCAGCTCACCACCGGGGCAGGGGAATCAGCCCCAGCATTTT.

The chain uses TRBV6-5 and TRBJ1-2; D gene ambiguous. Per the germline V gene, CDR1 is MNHEY and CDR2 is SVGAGI. CDR3 length equals 15 residues. Trimming took off 0 bases at V and 8 bases at J, with 16 bases between the two ends. The CDR3 DNA reads as TGTGCCAGCAGTTACTCGGAGGGTCCCTCGTGGGGCTACACCTTC. Protein sequence: CASSYSEGPSWGYTF.

The CDR3 region is CASSFQPGQGSEAFF. DNA of the CDR3: TGTGCCAGCAGTTTTCAACCGGGACAGGGTTCGGAAGCTTTCTTT. The V and J genes are TRBV6-5 and TRBJ1-1; 9 nucleotides match TRBD1. Germline assignment: CDR1 MNHEY and CDR2 SVGAGI. The CDR3 length is 15 residues. J was trimmed by 8 bases and V by 4 bases; bases with no gene match: 11.

A single count supports this clone. The gene calls are TRBV18 and TRBJ1-2; 8 bases match TRBD1. Germline assignment: CDR1 KGHSH and CDR2 LQKENI. Losses at the gene ends were 0 bases for V and 5 bases for J; bases not matched to a gene: 5. This CDR3 contains 15 residues. CDR3 in DNA: TGTGCCAGCTCACCACCGGCGGGACAGGCTTATGGCTACACCTTC. This gives the protein CASSPPAGQAYGYTF. The whole variable domain, remainder taken from reference TRBV18 and TRBJ1-2, is NAGVMQNPRHLVRRRGQEARLRCSPMKGHSHVYWYRQLPEEGLKFMVYLQKENIIDESGMPKERFSAEFPKEGPSILRIQQVVRGDSAAYFCASSPPAGQAYGYTFGSGTRLTVV.

The V call is TRBV30, the J call TRBJ2-7, with 12 bases fitting TRBD2. From germline, CDR1 is GTSNPN and CDR2 SVGIG (reference sequence). The CDR3 runs 15 residues. V lost 1 base, J lost 7 bases, and 8 bases stayed unmatched. The CDR3 DNA follows: TGTGCCTGGAGTGCAAGGCTAGCGGGAGGGCGAGAGCAGTACTTC. Its protein product is CAWSARLAGGREQYF.

This sequence joins TRBV19 and TRBJ1-1; D unclear. Trimming removed 3 bases at V and 1 base at J, with 12 bases between. Looked up from germline, CDR1 is LNHDA and CDR2 is SQIVND (reference sequence). The CDR3 sequence is 15 residues long. The DNA of the CDR3 is TGTGCCAGTAGTATCGGGCGGGATCGGAACACTGAAGCTTTCTTT. It yields the protein CASSIGRDRNTEAFF.

This chain joins TRBV9 and TRBJ2-1; unclear D gene. CDR1 SGDLS and CDR2 YYNGEE come from the germline V gene. The CDR3 is 15 residues long. The ends were cut back, 5 bases at V and 3 bases at J, with 15 bases in the middle. The CDR3 here is CASSPIGSGYNEQFF. The CDR3 coding sequence is TGTGCCAGCAGTCCAATTGGCAGTGGCTACAATGAGCAGTTCTTC.

The chain has TRBV5-8 and TRBJ1-5; 7 bases agree with TRBD1. The CDR3 runs 15 residues. V lost 2 bases and J lost 5; bases outside the gene matches: 7. From germline, CDR1 is SGHTS and CDR2 YDEGEE. This chain's CDR3 is CASSFSDREYQPQHF. The CDR3 DNA reads TGTGCCAGCAGCTTTAGTGACAGGGAATATCAGCCCCAGCATTTT. Filled out from reference TRBV5-8 and TRBJ1-5, the complete variable domain reads EAGVTQSPTHLIKTRGQQATLRCSPISGHTSVYWYQQALGLGLQFLLWYDEGEERNRGNFPPRFSGRQFPNYSSELNVNALELEDSALYLCASSFSDREYQPQHFGDGTRLSIL.

The sample holds a few counts of this clone. Distinct nucleotide sequences in the sample also encode this CDR3. The CDR3 protein is CASSHGNTEAFF. The CDR3 DNA reads as TGTGCCAGTAGTCACGGGAACACTGAAGCTTTCTTT. V usage is TRBV19 and J usage is TRBJ1-1; no definite D call. CDR1 LNHDA and CDR2 SQIVND come from the germline V gene (reference sequence). The CDR3 contains 12 residues. V was trimmed by 5 bases and J by 1 base, leaving 5 bases between them.

This chain connects TRBV2 to TRBJ2-7, with D perhaps matching TRBD2 (5 bases). Trimming removed 4 bases at V and 2 bases at J, with 9 bases between. The CDR3 is 13 amino acids. Looked up from germline, CDR1 is SNHLY and CDR2 is FYNNEI. The CDR3 is CASSARETYEQYF. The CDR3 DNA reads TGTGCCAGCAGTGCCCGGGAAACCTACGAGCAGTACTTC.

The chain joins TRBV2 to TRBJ1-2, with a possible D match to TRBD1 (6 bases). This CDR3 is 12 amino acids long. Trimming stripped 6 bases from V and 10 bases from J, with 15 bases between. CDR1 and CDR2 from the germline V gene are SNHLY and FYNNEI. CDR3 in amino acids: CASSLDRLDYTF. Written as DNA, the CDR3 is TGTGCCAGCAGCCTAGACAGGCTGGACTACACCTTC. The full variable domain, with the rest looked up from reference TRBV2 and TRBJ1-2, is EPEVTQTPSHQVTQMGQEVILRCVPISNHLYFYWYRQILGQKVEFLVSFYNNEISEKSEIFDDQFSVERPDGSNFTLKIRSTKLEDSAMYFCASSLDRLDYTFGSGTRLTVV.

The CDR3 DNA reads as TGTGCCAGCAGTGAATCTTTTCGACAGGGAGACTATGGCTACACCTTC. The encoded protein is CASSESFRQGDYGYTF. The chain combines TRBV25-1 with TRBJ1-2, with TRBD1 identical over 7 bases. The CDR3 spans 16 residues. After removal of 1 base from V and 3 bases from J, the junction contained 8 bases not matched to a gene. Germline V gives CDR1 MGHDK, CDR2 SYGVNS.

This chain uses TRBV5-1 with TRBJ2-7; 7 bases are a match to TRBD2. Germline trimming cut 4 bases from V and 7 bases from J; bases unmatched to any gene: 5. Germline CDR1 reads SGHRS; CDR2 reads YFSETQ. CDR3 length: 12 residues. In nucleotides, the CDR3 is TGCGCCAGCAGCCCCCCGGGGGGTGAGCAGTACTTC. Translated: CASSPPGGEQYF.

The rearrangement joins TRBV20-1 to TRBJ2-3; the match to TRBD2 covers 12 bases. From germline, CDR1 is DFQATT and CDR2 SNEGSKA (reference sequence). The CDR3 spans 15 residues. V gave up 3 bases and J gave up 0 bases; unmatched junction bases: 1. CDR3 DNA sequence: TGCAGTGCTAGTCTAGCGGGGGGGAGCACAGATACGCAGTATTTT. It specifies CSASLAGGSTDTQYF.